Listed here is a single T cell receptor beta chain. The antigen is not known. The CDR3 does not close with the conserved phenylalanine or tryptophan, likely indicating a read error. It is unclear where the CDR3 begins or ends on the DNA, so no DNA is shown, and the CDR3 is as TCRdb lists it. The data derive from a study of read filtering for tumor transcriptome and immune sequencing. Molecular barcoded adaptors covering alpha/delta and beta/gamma chains were used on 400 ng RNA. Using its own MiXCR run on the reads, TCRdb lists one record per CDR3 protein. The sample includes 100,000 to 150,000 distinct CDR3 sequences, about an eighth of them seen just once. The CDR3 region is 13 residues in length, termini included. Germline values: CDR1 SQVTM, CDR2 ANQGSEA. General study findings and limits: Single-read clonotypes: 80% to 90% of IR-seq clonotypes (around 3.5% of reads), about 75% of RNA-seq clonotypes (nearly 45% of reads). Correlation between methods rose after single-read clonotypes were removed.

The chain employs TRBV29-1 and TRBJ2-1; the table gives TRBD2 as D, unverified against the DNA. Sample: a population of CD138-negative cells sorted from bone marrow. This TCR derives from a donor older than 35 with multiple myeloma. The CDR3 protein is CSVELGGRGEQLS.